These T cell receptor beta chains were read from a single sample in a study of T cell changes during pregnancy in multiple sclerosis. Profiling relied on immunoSEQ multiplex PCR, and the TCRdb table lists in-frame clones only, not all of them. The table includes around 19,000 clones, approximately 91% detected once. The sample in question was CD8+ T cells from peripheral blood mononuclear cells, obtained after pregnancy. The receptors derive from a female donor in good health, enrolled as a control in a pregnancy study. Both conserved end residues are part of each CDR3. Each record gives: J gene, CDR3 length, V gene, D gene, clone size, CDR3 protein, CDR3 DNA. D genes are given only for firm matches. Where a row states a size, it is once, few, many or the class of an expanded clone; other rows omit it.

j_call: TRBJ2-4; cdr3_length: 14; v_call: TRBV6-5; d_call: TRBD2; clone_size: -; cdr3_aa: CASSYSSGGNIQYF; cdr3_nt: TGTGCCAGCAGTTATTCCAGCGGGGGGAACATTCAGTACTTC
j_call: TRBJ2-1; cdr3_length: 15; v_call: TRBV2; d_call: TRBD2; clone_size: -; cdr3_aa: CASSPPELAPNEQFF; cdr3_nt: TGTGCCAGCAGTCCCCCCGAACTAGCGCCCAATGAGCAGTTCTTC
j_call: TRBJ2-7; cdr3_length: 14; v_call: TRBV28; d_call: TRBD2; clone_size: -; cdr3_aa: CASRGLAASYEQYF; cdr3_nt: TGTGCCAGCAGGGGACTAGCGGCATCCTACGAGCAGTACTTC
j_call: TRBJ2-5; cdr3_length: 15; v_call: TRBV7-2; d_call: TRBD2; clone_size: -; cdr3_aa: CASSLTSGTQETQYF; cdr3_nt: TGTGCCAGCAGCCTGACTAGCGGGACTCAAGAGACCCAGTACTTC
j_call: TRBJ2-7; cdr3_length: 15; v_call: TRBV29-1; d_call: TRBD2; clone_size: -; cdr3_aa: CSVEGTKAGGYEQYF; cdr3_nt: TGCAGCGTTGAAGGGACTAAAGCGGGAGGGTACGAGCAGTACTTC
j_call: TRBJ1-2; cdr3_length: 16; v_call: TRBV11-2; d_call: TRBD1; clone_size: -; cdr3_aa: CASSSNTGTGTYGYTF; cdr3_nt: TGTGCCAGCAGCTCCAATACCGGGACAGGGACCTATGGCTACACCTTC
j_call: TRBJ1-5; cdr3_length: 14; v_call: TRBV5-1; d_call: TRBD1; clone_size: -; cdr3_aa: CASSLGQGEQPQHF; cdr3_nt: TGCGCCAGCAGTTTGGGCCAGGGGGAACAGCCCCAGCATTTT
j_call: TRBJ2-7; cdr3_length: 14; v_call: TRBV7-8; d_call: TRBD1; clone_size: -; cdr3_aa: CASSSRDSPYEQYF; cdr3_nt: TGTGCCAGCAGCTCCCGGGACAGCCCTTACGAGCAGTACTTC
j_call: TRBJ1-1; cdr3_length: 15; v_call: TRBV13; d_call: -; clone_size: -; cdr3_aa: CASLDYSEMNTEAFF; cdr3_nt: TGTGCCAGCCTCGACTATTCAGAGATGAACACTGAAGCTTTCTTT
j_call: TRBJ1-2; cdr3_length: 14; v_call: TRBV28; d_call: -; clone_size: -; cdr3_aa: CASSTRTVAVGYTF; cdr3_nt: TGTGCCAGCAGTACTCGGACAGTCGCCGTCGGCTACACCTTC
j_call: TRBJ1-1; cdr3_length: 15; v_call: TRBV6-1; d_call: -; clone_size: -; cdr3_aa: CASSESPTAGPEAFF; cdr3_nt: TGTGCCAGCAGTGAAAGCCCCACGGCTGGGCCTGAAGCTTTCTTT
j_call: TRBJ2-2; cdr3_length: 15; v_call: TRBV6-5; d_call: TRBD1; clone_size: -; cdr3_aa: CASSTGQGWTGELFF; cdr3_nt: TGTGCCAGCAGTACGGGACAGGGATGGACCGGGGAGCTGTTTTTT
j_call: TRBJ2-3; cdr3_length: 12; v_call: TRBV9; d_call: -; clone_size: -; cdr3_aa: CASSAFTDTQYF; cdr3_nt: TGTGCCAGCAGCGCTTTCACAGATACGCAGTATTTT
j_call: TRBJ2-3; cdr3_length: 15; v_call: TRBV27; d_call: -; clone_size: once; cdr3_aa: CASSLKGWGQSGHYF; cdr3_nt: TGTGCCAGCAGTTTAAAGGGGTGGGGCCAGTCGGGTCATTATTTT
j_call: TRBJ2-3; cdr3_length: 14; v_call: TRBV6-4; d_call: -; clone_size: -; cdr3_aa: CASSEGEATDTQYF; cdr3_nt: TGTGCCAGCAGTGAGGGGGAGGCCACAGATACGCAGTATTTT
j_call: TRBJ2-7; cdr3_length: 14; v_call: TRBV9; d_call: -; clone_size: -; cdr3_aa: CASSGDLGGYEQYF; cdr3_nt: TGTGCCAGCAGCGGAGACTTAGGTGGCTACGAGCAGTACTTC
j_call: TRBJ1-1; cdr3_length: 15; v_call: TRBV5-6; d_call: TRBD1; clone_size: -; cdr3_aa: CASSDPDRGRTEAFF; cdr3_nt: TGTGCCAGCAGCGACCCCGACAGGGGGCGAACTGAAGCTTTCTTT
j_call: TRBJ2-1; cdr3_length: 15; v_call: TRBV29-1; d_call: TRBD2; clone_size: -; cdr3_aa: CSVGGGTSDYNEQFF; cdr3_nt: TGCAGCGTTGGGGGGGGGACTAGCGACTACAATGAGCAGTTCTTC
j_call: TRBJ1-5; cdr3_length: 16; v_call: TRBV28; d_call: TRBD1; clone_size: once; cdr3_aa: CASSVTRTGGNQPQHF; cdr3_nt: TGTGCCAGCAGTGTGACGAGGACAGGGGGCAATCAGCCCCAGCATTTT
j_call: TRBJ1-1; cdr3_length: 12; v_call: TRBV9; d_call: -; clone_size: -; cdr3_aa: CASSGGVPEAFF; cdr3_nt: TGTGCCAGCAGCGGGGGAGTTCCTGAAGCTTTCTTT
j_call: TRBJ2-7; cdr3_length: 15; v_call: TRBV7-9; d_call: TRBD2; clone_size: once; cdr3_aa: CASSLTSGVSYEQYF; cdr3_nt: TGTGCCAGCAGCTTGACTAGCGGGGTTTCCTACGAGCAGTACTTC
j_call: TRBJ2-1; cdr3_length: 15; v_call: TRBV6-1; d_call: TRBD1; clone_size: few; cdr3_aa: CASSASGTGGNEQFF; cdr3_nt: TGTGCCAGCAGTGCCTCCGGGACAGGGGGCAATGAGCAGTTCTTC
j_call: TRBJ2-1; cdr3_length: 17; v_call: TRBV29-1; d_call: -; clone_size: -; cdr3_aa: CSAMGGIRPISYNEQFF; cdr3_nt: TGCAGCGCCATGGGGGGAATACGCCCAATCTCCTACAATGAGCAGTTCTTC
j_call: TRBJ1-2; cdr3_length: 11; v_call: TRBV9; d_call: -; clone_size: once; cdr3_aa: CASREGVVYTF; cdr3_nt: TGTGCCAGCAGGGAAGGGGTAGTCTACACCTTC
j_call: TRBJ2-7; cdr3_length: 14; v_call: TRBV4-1; d_call: -; clone_size: -; cdr3_aa: CASSQLEAHHEQYF; cdr3_nt: TGCGCCAGCAGCCAATTGGAGGCCCATCACGAGCAGTACTTC
j_call: TRBJ2-7; cdr3_length: 15; v_call: TRBV5-5; d_call: -; clone_size: -; cdr3_aa: CASSLTDLPSYEQYF; cdr3_nt: TGTGCCAGCAGCTTGACAGATCTCCCATCCTACGAGCAGTACTTC
j_call: TRBJ2-2; cdr3_length: 15; v_call: TRBV19; d_call: TRBD1; clone_size: once; cdr3_aa: CASSIWDRVTGELFF; cdr3_nt: TGTGCCAGTAGTATCTGGGACAGGGTCACCGGGGAGCTGTTTTTT
j_call: TRBJ2-1; cdr3_length: 16; v_call: TRBV5-1; d_call: TRBD2; clone_size: once; cdr3_aa: CASSLVGGLAYNEQFF; cdr3_nt: TGCGCCAGCAGCTTGGTCGGGGGGTTGGCCTACAATGAGCAGTTCTTC
j_call: TRBJ1-2; cdr3_length: 9; v_call: TRBV9; d_call: TRBD1; clone_size: -; cdr3_aa: CASSVTGAF; cdr3_nt: TGTGCCAGCAGCGTTACAGGGGCCTTC
j_call: TRBJ1-1; cdr3_length: 14; v_call: TRBV11-2; d_call: TRBD1; clone_size: few; cdr3_aa: CASRGTGGNAEAFF; cdr3_nt: TGTGCCAGCAGGGGAACAGGGGGGAACGCTGAAGCTTTCTTT
j_call: TRBJ2-1; cdr3_length: 15; v_call: TRBV19; d_call: TRBD2; clone_size: -; cdr3_aa: CASSRTSGRADEQFF; cdr3_nt: TGTGCCAGTAGCCGGACTAGCGGGAGGGCCGATGAGCAGTTCTTC
j_call: TRBJ2-1; cdr3_length: 15; v_call: TRBV25-1; d_call: TRBD2; clone_size: -; cdr3_aa: CASSGEGLSYNEQFF; cdr3_nt: TGTGCCAGCAGTGGGGAGGGGCTCTCCTACAATGAGCAGTTCTTC
j_call: TRBJ2-1; cdr3_length: 15; v_call: TRBV5-1; d_call: TRBD2; clone_size: -; cdr3_aa: CASSLSGTTLNEQFF; cdr3_nt: TGCGCCAGCAGCTTATCCGGGACTACGCTCAATGAGCAGTTCTTC
j_call: TRBJ1-2; cdr3_length: 13; v_call: TRBV19; d_call: -; clone_size: -; cdr3_aa: CASTSGRTNGYTF; cdr3_nt: TGTGCCAGTACCTCGGGTCGAACCAATGGCTACACCTTC
j_call: TRBJ2-7; cdr3_length: 13; v_call: TRBV11-1; d_call: TRBD2; clone_size: -; cdr3_aa: CASGLAESYEQYF; cdr3_nt: TGTGCCAGCGGGCTAGCGGAGAGCTACGAGCAGTACTTC
j_call: TRBJ2-7; cdr3_length: 18; v_call: TRBV19; d_call: TRBD2; clone_size: once; cdr3_aa: CASSIRKFGGASSYEQYF; cdr3_nt: TGTGCCAGTAGTATAAGAAAGTTCGGGGGGGCGAGCTCCTACGAGCAGTACTTC
j_call: TRBJ2-1; cdr3_length: 16; v_call: TRBV4-2; d_call: TRBD2; clone_size: -; cdr3_aa: CASSAGLAVGFNEQFF; cdr3_nt: TGTGCCAGCAGTGCGGGACTAGCGGTAGGTTTCAATGAGCAGTTCTTC
j_call: TRBJ2-1; cdr3_length: 15; v_call: TRBV13; d_call: TRBD1; clone_size: -; cdr3_aa: CASSHGTGGGNEQFF; cdr3_nt: TGTGCCAGCAGCCACGGGACAGGGGGTGGCAATGAGCAGTTCTTC
j_call: TRBJ2-7; cdr3_length: 14; v_call: TRBV27; d_call: TRBD1; clone_size: -; cdr3_aa: CASSPGTAYYEQYF; cdr3_nt: TGTGCCAGTTCCCCCGGGACAGCGTACTACGAGCAGTACTTC
j_call: TRBJ1-2; cdr3_length: 13; v_call: TRBV4-1; d_call: TRBD1; clone_size: -; cdr3_aa: CASSQDRGYGYTF; cdr3_nt: TGCGCCAGCAGCCAAGACAGGGGGTACGGCTACACCTTC
j_call: TRBJ1-4; cdr3_length: 14; v_call: TRBV5-6; d_call: -; clone_size: -; cdr3_aa: CASRFEGRNEKLFF; cdr3_nt: TGTGCCAGCAGGTTCGAAGGGAGGAACGAAAAACTGTTTTTT
j_call: TRBJ1-1; cdr3_length: 14; v_call: TRBV30; d_call: -; clone_size: -; cdr3_aa: CAWVGEVMNTEAFF; cdr3_nt: TGTGCCTGGGTGGGAGAGGTAATGAACACTGAAGCTTTCTTT
j_call: TRBJ2-7; cdr3_length: 13; v_call: TRBV5-1; d_call: TRBD1; clone_size: -; cdr3_aa: CASARGSSYEQYF; cdr3_nt: TGCGCCTCCGCCAGGGGGAGCTCCTACGAGCAGTACTTC
j_call: TRBJ1-4; cdr3_length: 15; v_call: TRBV15; d_call: -; clone_size: -; cdr3_aa: CATSRDEQTNEKLFF; cdr3_nt: TGTGCCACCAGCAGAGACGAACAGACTAATGAAAAACTGTTTTTT
j_call: TRBJ2-2; cdr3_length: 17; v_call: TRBV19; d_call: TRBD2; clone_size: -; cdr3_aa: CASSASPGLGWPGELFF; cdr3_nt: TGTGCCAGTAGCGCCTCTCCGGGACTAGGCTGGCCCGGGGAGCTGTTTTTT
j_call: TRBJ2-2; cdr3_length: 15; v_call: TRBV6-4; d_call: TRBD2; clone_size: -; cdr3_aa: CASSDAAGDTGELFF; cdr3_nt: TGTGCCAGCAGTGATGCTGCGGGAGACACCGGGGAGCTGTTTTTT
j_call: TRBJ1-1; cdr3_length: 15; v_call: TRBV11-2; d_call: -; clone_size: -; cdr3_aa: CASSPGAGMGTEAFF; cdr3_nt: TGTGCCAGCAGCCCAGGGGCAGGTATGGGCACTGAAGCTTTCTTT
j_call: TRBJ2-2; cdr3_length: 16; v_call: TRBV5-1; d_call: -; clone_size: -; cdr3_aa: CASSSLDRMGTGELFF; cdr3_nt: TGCGCCAGCAGCTCCCTAGACAGGATGGGGACCGGGGAGCTGTTTTTT
j_call: TRBJ2-1; cdr3_length: 15; v_call: TRBV6-5; d_call: TRBD1; clone_size: -; cdr3_aa: CASSFPGQGPNEQFF; cdr3_nt: TGTGCCAGCAGTTTTCCGGGACAGGGGCCTAATGAGCAGTTCTTC
j_call: TRBJ1-4; cdr3_length: 13; v_call: TRBV15; d_call: TRBD1; clone_size: -; cdr3_aa: CATSRDRGEKLFF; cdr3_nt: TGTGCCACCAGCAGAGACAGGGGGGAAAAACTGTTTTTT
j_call: TRBJ2-7; cdr3_length: 14; v_call: TRBV10-3; d_call: TRBD2; clone_size: -; cdr3_aa: CAISASGLAGEQYF; cdr3_nt: TGTGCCATCAGTGCCTCGGGACTAGCGGGAGAGCAGTACTTC
j_call: TRBJ1-2; cdr3_length: 15; v_call: TRBV7-6; d_call: -; clone_size: -; cdr3_aa: CASSPRGRHDYGYTF; cdr3_nt: TGTGCCAGCAGCCCCCGTGGTCGACATGACTATGGCTACACCTTC
j_call: TRBJ1-2; cdr3_length: 12; v_call: TRBV6-5; d_call: TRBD1; clone_size: -; cdr3_aa: CASSSQGYGYTF; cdr3_nt: TGTGCCAGCAGCTCACAGGGGTATGGCTACACCTTC